This TCR beta chain was documented in a study of early T cells in non-severe SARS-CoV-2 infection. Only a few counts were recorded for this clonotype. CDR3 length equals 14 residues. V shed 0 bases and J shed 9 bases, with 16 bases lying between them. Germline lookup yields CDR1 SGHRS and CDR2 YFSETQ. TCRdb re-analysed the 5' RACE reads in MiXCR, keeping a single row per CDR3 protein. Of tens of thousands of distinct CDR3 sequences detected, around 12% appear once; the ten largest clones hold less than 4.5%. This sequence was found in an adult who was a healthcare worker with PCR-confirmed SARS-CoV-2 infection or an uninfected control (not recorded which). The J gene is TRBJ2-7, the V gene TRBV5-1; tentative D call: TRBD1 (6 bases). Source material: whole blood. The CDR3, as DNA: TGCGCCAGCAGCTTGGAGGGGGAGACTACGTCGCAGTACTTC. Amino acid sequence: CASSLEGETTSQYF.